A single sample gave rise to the 30 T cell receptor beta chains below, sequenced in a study of CD8+ T cells in alopecia areata. As the sequencing template, cDNA was produced by extracting RNA and reverse transcribing it. Here immunoSEQ multiplex PCR was the method, and the copy in TCRdb shows in-frame clones only, minus some. The data hold 150,000 to 200,000 clones, with under 80% observed a single time. The treatment was: oral pan-JAK inhibitor, 5-10 mg twice daily. Sample: CD4+ T cells sorted from blood, taken around week 49, from a patient treated with tofacitinib. These receptors were collected from a human donor with alopecia areata.

This clone has a handful of counts. The V gene is TRBV14, the J gene TRBJ1-6; the D gene is possibly TRBD1 (6 bases). The CDR3 covers 15 residues. CDR1 and CDR2 from the germline V gene are SGHDN and FVKESK. V gave up 0 bases and J gave up 7 bases, with 10 bases separating them. The CDR3 nucleotides are TGTGCCAGCAGCCAAGAGGGGGCGCGGAATTCACCCCTCCACTTT. This translates into CASSQEGARNSPLHF.

The chain joins TRBV29-1 to TRBJ2-7, with D possibly being TRBD2 (6 bases). The V and J ends lost 1 base and 4 bases respectively, with 14 bases between them. CDR1 and CDR2 from the germline V gene are SQVTM and ANQGSEA. The CDR3 spans 14 residues. The chain's CDR3 is CSVEAAGTPYEQYF. In nucleotides, the CDR3 is TGCAGCGTTGAAGCGGCCGGGACTCCTTACGAGCAGTACTTC.

The table lists this clone with a few counts. V usage is TRBV5-1 and J usage is TRBJ2-1; 8 bases map to TRBD2. The CDR3 contains 14 residues. Germline V gene lookup returns CDR1 SGHRS and CDR2 YFSETQ. V was pared by 4 bases and J by 7 bases, with 7 bases of the junction left unmatched. CDR3 in amino acids: CASSKREGGNEQFF. CDR3 sequence (DNA): TGCGCCAGCAGCAAACGGGAGGGTGGGAATGAGCAGTTCTTC.

The J gene is TRBJ2-2, the V gene TRBV23-1, with 9 bases matching TRBD1. TRBV23-1 is an ORF, and what it does is uncertain. The V segment lost 8 bases and the J segment 7 bases; nucleotides outside the gene matches: 5. This CDR3 comprises 13 residues. The CDR3 reads CASHTGGIGELFF. The CDR3 nucleotides read TGCGCCAGCCATACAGGGGGCATCGGGGAGCTGTTTTTT.

The chain combines TRBV7-2 with TRBJ2-1, with no clear D. Per germline, CDR1 SGHTA and CDR2 FQGNSA. With 1 base removed from V and 2 bases from J, the gap between germline ends came to 15 bases. This CDR3 has 17 residues. The CDR3 nucleotides read TGTGCCAGCAGCTTAGAAAGGGCTGGTGTCCCCTACAATGAGCAGTTCTTC. Protein sequence: CASSLERAGVPYNEQFF. The variable domain in full, completed from reference TRBV7-2 and TRBJ2-1, reads GAGVSQSPSNKVTEKGKDVELRCDPISGHTALYWYRQSLGQGLEFLIYFQGNSAPDKSGLPSDRFSAERTGGSVSTLTIQRTQQEDSAVYLCASSLERAGVPYNEQFFGPGTRLTVL.

This clone was seen a handful of times. CDR3 protein: CASSLEVAGGQNIQYF. The CDR3 DNA reads TGTGCCAGCAGCCTCGAGGTAGCGGGGGGGCAAAACATTCAGTACTTC. The rearrangement joins TRBV9 to TRBJ2-4, with TRBD2 matching 11 bases. The CDR3 sequence is 16 residues long. The V gene end was trimmed by 4 bases and the J gene end by 5 bases; junction bases not matched to a gene: 8. CDR1 and CDR2 from the germline V gene are SGDLS and YYNGEE.

This chain links TRBV5-6 with TRBJ2-5, with D uncertain. With 0 bases removed from V and 4 bases from J, the gap between germline ends came to 4 bases. From germline, CDR1 is SGHDT and CDR2 YYEEEE. The CDR3 is 12 residues long. The CDR3 spells CASSLAVETQYF. The CDR3 DNA reads TGTGCCAGCAGCTTGGCCGTAGAGACCCAGTACTTC.

The chain has TRBV6-5 and TRBJ1-2, with TRBD1 matching over 7 bases. Germline loops: CDR1 MNHEY, CDR2 SVGAGI. Germline trimming cut 5 bases from V and 8 bases from J; bases unmatched to any gene: 8. This CDR3 has 13 residues. In DNA, the CDR3 is TGTGCCAGCAGTCACGGGACAGATATGGGCTACACCTTC. As protein: CASSHGTDMGYTF.

The chain links TRBV4-1 to TRBJ1-5; no firm D call. The germline gives CDR1 MGHRA, CDR2 YSYEKL. V lost 4 bases and J lost 5, with 9 bases in between. CDR3 length: 13 residues. CDR3 DNA: TGCGCCAGCAGCCTAGGGAGTGATCAGCCCCAGCATTTT. Encoded protein: CASSLGSDQPQHF.

This rearrangement joins TRBV5-1 to TRBJ2-5, with D possibly TRBD1 on 6 matching bases. This CDR3 has 13 amino acids. Trimming left V 4 bases short and J 2 bases short, with 9 bases between. CDR1 and CDR2 (germline): SGHRS, YFSETQ. This chain's CDR3 is CASSRTDQETQYF. The CDR3 DNA follows: TGCGCCAGCAGCCGGACAGATCAAGAGACCCAGTACTTC.

The chain joins TRBV30 to TRBJ1-2, with D hard to call. This CDR3 has 11 residues. The V gene's germline CDR1 is GTSNPN and CDR2 SVGIG (reference sequence). Trimming took off 2 bases at V and 7 bases at J, with 8 bases between the two ends. The CDR3 DNA is TGTGCCTGGAGTATGCAGTCTGGCTACACCTTC. Residues: CAWSMQSGYTF.

The gene calls are TRBV13 and TRBJ1-1; D remains unclear. Looked up from germline, CDR1 is PRHDT and CDR2 is FYEKMQ (reference sequence). CDR3 length: 11 amino acids. The germline V and J ends were trimmed by 5 bases and 6 bases, with 7 bases remaining between them. CDR3 nucleotides: TGTGCCAGCAGCGTCGGCGCTGAAGCTTTCTTT. Its protein is CASSVGAEAFF.

This chain links TRBV6-1 with TRBJ1-5; no reliable D call. V gave up 4 bases and J gave up 6 bases, with 13 bases separating them. CDR3 length equals 14 residues. Germline CDR1 and CDR2: MNHNS and SASEGT. CDR3 protein: CASSGASGVQPQHF. The CDR3 coding sequence is TGTGCCAGCAGTGGGGCCAGTGGGGTTCAGCCCCAGCATTTT.

CDR3 DNA: TGTGCCAGCGATCGGGGGGCTAGCACAGATACGCAGTATTTT. This gives the protein CASDRGASTDTQYF. The chain carries TRBV2 and TRBJ2-3; perhaps TRBD2 as D (7 bases). The germline V and J ends were trimmed by 8 bases and 0 bases, with 12 bases remaining between them. Germline CDR1 reads SNHLY; CDR2 reads FYNNEI. This CDR3 region has 14 residues.

This clone was recorded only once. V usage is TRBV5-1 and J usage is TRBJ2-1; the D is unclear. CDR3 length equals 11 residues. Germline V CDR1 and CDR2: SGHRS, YFSETQ. V lost 0 bases, J lost 5 bases, and 0 bases lay in between. The CDR3 DNA reads TGCGCCAGCAGCTTGGACAATGAGCAGTTCTTC. It encodes CASSLDNEQFF.

V is TRBV9 and J is TRBJ2-3; 7 bases line up with TRBD1. Germline V lookup: CDR1 SGDLS, CDR2 YYNGEE. This CDR3 has 16 residues. After removal of 1 base from V and 2 bases from J, the junction contained 7 bases not matched to a gene. CDR3 DNA: TGTGCCAGCAGCGTACAAGTCGGGACAGACACAGATACGCAGTATTTT. Protein: CASSVQVGTDTDTQYF.

This clone was seen only a few times. This chain connects TRBV6-1 to TRBJ2-3, with TRBD2 matching 7 bases. The V gene's germline CDR1 is MNHNS and CDR2 SASEGT. The CDR3 is 16 residues long. V was pared by 3 bases and J by 4 bases, with 10 bases of the junction left unmatched. CDR3: CASSDGASGRADTQYF. DNA for the CDR3: TGTGCCAGCAGTGATGGGGCTAGCGGTAGGGCAGATACGCAGTATTTT.

The chain carries TRBV30 and TRBJ1-2, with D perhaps matching TRBD1 (6 bases). V was cut by 0 bases and J by 3 bases, with 23 bases left in between. CDR1 is GTSNPN, CDR2 SVGIG, per germline (reference sequence). There are 18 residues in the CDR3. The DNA for the CDR3 is TGTGCCTGGAGTGTAAGGGGGGTCGGTCAGGACATACACTATGGCTACACCTTC. As protein: CAWSVRGVGQDIHYGYTF.

The rearrangement joins TRBV11-2 to TRBJ2-2; D is unclear. Germline values: CDR1 SGHAT, CDR2 FQNNGV. The CDR3 consists of 12 residues. Trimming removed 7 bases from V and 5 bases from J, with 8 bases in between. The CDR3 DNA is TGTGCCAGCAAAGCACTAACCGGGGAGCTGTTTTTT. Translation: CASKALTGELFF. The full variable domain, completed using reference TRBV11-2 and TRBJ2-2, is EAGVAQSPRYKIIEKRQSVAFWCNPISGHATLYWYQQILGQGPKLLIQFQNNGVVDDSQLPKDRFSAERLKGVDSTLKIQPAKLEDSAVYLCASKALTGELFFGEGSRLTVL.

DNA of the CDR3: TGCGCCAGCAGCCCCTCGGGACAGGTCTATGGCTACACCTTC. Protein product: CASSPSGQVYGYTF. V is TRBV5-1 and J is TRBJ1-2; TRBD1 matches 8 bases. This CDR3 is 14 amino acids long. V shed 4 bases, J shed 4 bases, and the junction held 6 bases outside the gene matches. CDR1 and CDR2 (germline): SGHRS, YFSETQ.

The chain recombines TRBV9 with TRBJ1-2; D is uncertain. With 2 bases removed from V and 0 bases from J, the gap between germline ends came to 11 bases. The CDR3 is 15 amino acids. Looked up from germline, CDR1 is SGDLS and CDR2 is YYNGEE. As DNA, the CDR3 is TGTGCCAGCAGCGTGGAGTCGGGGACTAACTATGGCTACACCTTC. This encodes CASSVESGTNYGYTF.

J is TRBJ1-1 and V is TRBV30; D uncertain. The V gene's germline CDR1 is GTSNPN and CDR2 SVGIG (reference sequence). With 3 bases removed from V and 2 bases from J, the gap between germline ends came to 13 bases. CDR3 length equals 14 residues. CDR3 sequence (DNA): TGTGCCTGGAGCCCCACGAGCTTTAACACTGAAGCTTTCTTT. Its protein product is CAWSPTSFNTEAFF.

There are a few counts of this clone. A junction end diverges from the germline sequence, so it may reflect a read error. V gene TRBV5-1 combines with J gene TRBJ2-1; D gene unclear. CDR1 and CDR2 from the germline V gene are SGHRS and YFSETQ. CDR3 size: 14 residues. The CDR3 nucleotides read TGTGCCAGCAATTTGCCCGCCCGGGACAATGAGCAGTTCTTC. This sequence encodes CASNLPARDNEQFF.

In nucleotides, the CDR3 is TGTGCCAGCTCACCACCAGGGGACACTGAAGCTTTCTTT. Protein product: CASSPPGDTEAFF. The rearrangement joins TRBV18 to TRBJ1-1; possible D gene TRBD1, 5 bases. The ends were cut back, 0 bases at V and 3 bases at J, with 5 bases in the middle. Germline V gene data show CDR1 as KGHSH and CDR2 as LQKENI. The CDR3 runs to 13 residues.

V is TRBV5-1 and J is TRBJ2-3; D remains unclear. V lost 0 bases and J lost 4, with 9 bases in between. The CDR3 length is 14 residues. CDR1 is SGHRS and CDR2 is YFSETQ in the germline V gene. The CDR3, as DNA: TGCGCCAGCAGCTTGGGGCCAGAGGCAGATACGCAGTATTTT. Amino acid sequence: CASSLGPEADTQYF.

The chain is built from TRBV6-5 and TRBJ2-3; D is uncertain. Germline CDR1 MNHEY, CDR2 SVGAGI. This CDR3 is built from 14 residues. Trimming shortened V by 4 bases and J by 1 base, and 9 bases separated the two germline ends. DNA of the CDR3: TGTGCCAGCAGTTCTGAGGTTCGCACAGATACGCAGTATTTT. Its translation: CASSSEVRTDTQYF.

The chain combines TRBV15 with TRBJ1-2, with 8 bases fitting TRBD1. V dropped 5 bases and J dropped 3; count of bases not matched to a gene: 5. CDR3 length: 14 amino acids. CDR1 and CDR2 (germline): LNHNV, YYDKDF (reference sequence). The DNA of the CDR3 is TGTGCCACCAGCCCCCGGACAGGGCACTATGGCTACACCTTC. Translated, it gives CATSPRTGHYGYTF. Variable domain in full (rest from reference TRBV15 and TRBJ1-2): DAMVIQNPRYQVTQFGKPVTLSCSQTLNHNVMYWYQQKSSQAPKLLFHYYDKDFNNEADTPDNFQSRRPNTSFCFLDIRSPGLGDTAMYLCATSPRTGHYGYTFGSGTRLTVV.

This chain links TRBV7-2 with TRBJ2-2, with no clear D. The ends were cut back, 5 bases at V and 0 bases at J, with 13 bases in the middle. Looked up from germline, CDR1 is SGHTA and CDR2 is FQGNSA. CDR3 length: 16 residues. The CDR3 sequence is CASSHSTLSNTGELFF. The CDR3 DNA reads as TGTGCCAGCAGCCACAGTACCCTCTCGAACACCGGGGAGCTGTTTTTT.

This clone was picked up a small number of times. The chain couples TRBV5-6 to TRBJ1-1; a possible D gene is TRBD1 (5 bases). The V and J ends lost 4 bases and 4 bases respectively, with 14 bases between them. The CDR3 loop spans 14 amino acids. In germline, CDR1 is SGHDT, CDR2 YYEEEE. In DNA, the CDR3 is TGTGCCAGCAGCGGAGGGGCTTGGGGCACTGAAGCTTTCTTT. Residues: CASSGGAWGTEAFF.

J is TRBJ1-1 and V is TRBV30, with no clear D. The CDR3 has 13 amino acids. Germline values: CDR1 GTSNPN, CDR2 SVGIG (reference sequence). With 4 bases removed from V and 8 bases from J, the gap between germline ends came to 17 bases. CDR3 amino acids: CAWTVPGRTEAFF. CDR3 DNA: TGTGCCTGGACCGTTCCGGGGAGAACCGAAGCTTTCTTT.